The next 13 T cell receptor beta chains were all read from a single sample in a study of T cell repertoires in cytomegalovirus infection. TCRdb fed the reads into MiXCR, producing one record per CDR3 protein. The data contain roughly 310,000 distinct CDR3 sequences, 15% to 20% of them singletons. Sequenced material: PBMCs. These receptors were obtained from a human donor in good health (CMV status not recorded). Some clones in this sample may be carry-over from other donors' samples.

V and J are TRBV5-4 and TRBJ2-1, with D tentatively TRBD2 (6 bases). The V gene lost 3 bases and the J gene lost 4 bases, with 14 bases spanning the gap. The CDR3 covers 15 residues. From germline, CDR1 is SGHNT and CDR2 YYREEE (reference sequence). The CDR3 spells CASSSRLGDYNEQFF. The CDR3 DNA follows: TGTGCCAGCAGCTCAAGACTAGGCGATTACAATGAGCAGTTCTTC.

CDR3 loop: CSASGQPGQPQHF. The CDR3 nucleotides read TGCAGTGCTAGTGGGCAACCGGGGCAGCCCCAGCATTTT. This chain connects TRBV20-1 to TRBJ1-5; D call uncertain. The CDR3 is 13 amino acids. V lost 3 bases, J lost 7 bases, and 13 bases lay in between. CDR1 DFQATT and CDR2 SNEGSKA come from the germline V gene (reference sequence).

The chain recombines TRBV7-9 with TRBJ1-4, with 11 bases that match TRBD1. CDR3 length: 17 amino acids. V was clipped by 4 bases and J by 6 bases; unmatched bases: 10. The V gene's germline CDR1 is SEHNR and CDR2 FQNEAQ (reference sequence). The CDR3 loop is CASSSSLGTGGDEKLFF. CDR3 sequence (DNA): TGTGCCAGCAGCTCCTCTCTTGGGACAGGGGGAGATGAAAAACTGTTTTTT.

This clonotype was observed at least ten times. The V and J genes are TRBV7-2 and TRBJ2-5; D not certain. Germline assignment: CDR1 SGHTA and CDR2 FQGNSA. CDR3 size: 15 residues. Between the trimmed V and J ends, which lost 3 bases and 1 base, there was a span of 12 bases. CDR3 bases: TGTGCCAGCAGCTTTACCTGGACGGGCCAAGAGACCCAGTACTTC. It is translated as CASSFTWTGQETQYF. The whole variable domain, remainder taken from reference TRBV7-2 and TRBJ2-5, is GAGVSQSPSNKVTEKGKDVELRCDPISGHTALYWYRQSLGQGLEFLIYFQGNSAPDKSGLPSDRFSAERTGGSVSTLTIQRTQQEDSAVYLCASSFTWTGQETQYFGPGTRLLVL.

V usage is TRBV20-1 and J usage is TRBJ1-2, with 7 bases identical to TRBD1. CDR3 length equals 13 residues. Germline V gene sequence: CDR1 DFQATT, CDR2 SNEGSKA (reference sequence). Trimming removed 2 bases from V and 6 bases from J; junction bases left unmatched: 6. The CDR3 protein is CSARLRDSDGYTF. As DNA, the CDR3 is TGCAGTGCTAGACTCCGGGACAGCGATGGCTACACCTTC.

In this sample, this clonotype turned up many times. The gene calls are TRBV7-6 and TRBJ2-1; 16 positions match TRBD2. The CDR3 totals 15 residues. Looked up from germline, CDR1 is SGHVS and CDR2 is FNYEAQ. The V and J ends lost 6 bases and 9 bases, in that order; junction bases with no gene match: 5. This CDR3 reads CASSGTSGGAGEQFF. CDR3 nucleotides: TGTGCCAGCAGTGGGACTAGCGGGGGGGCGGGTGAGCAGTTCTTC.

This clonotype has at least ten counts. The chain recombines TRBV7-2 with TRBJ1-2; tentative D call: TRBD1 (6 bases). V was shortened by 5 bases and J by 8 bases, with 15 bases between the two germline ends. The length of the CDR3 is 13 residues. In germline, CDR1 is SGHTA, CDR2 FQGNSA. The CDR3 spells CASSTGMTGGYTF. CDR3 in DNA: TGTGCCAGCAGCACAGGGATGACGGGCGGCTACACCTTC.

This chain uses TRBV20-1 with TRBJ2-5; tentative D call: TRBD1 (6 bases). CDR3 size: 11 residues. The V gene lost 5 bases and the J gene lost 5 bases, with 9 bases spanning the gap. Germline V gene data show CDR1 as DFQATT and CDR2 as SNEGSKA (reference sequence). CDR3 in DNA: TGCAGTGCTGGACAGCTGGAGACCCAGTACTTC. Translation: CSAGQLETQYF.

The gene calls are TRBV14 and TRBJ1-2; 9 bases are a match to TRBD1. Per the germline V gene, CDR1 is SGHDN and CDR2 is FVKESK. The trim removed 5 bases at V and 2 bases at J, leaving 0 bases unmatched. This CDR3 is 13 amino acids long. The CDR3 DNA is TGTGCCAGCAGCGGACAGGGGAACTATGGCTACACCTTC. Encoded protein: CASSGQGNYGYTF.

At least ten counts were recorded for this clonotype. This chain links TRBV12-3 or TRBV12-4 with TRBJ2-7; D is uncertain. This CDR3 is 15 amino acids long. V lost 3 bases, J lost 6 bases, and 18 bases lay in between. The CDR3 protein is CASSFGHNRMGEQYF. The CDR3 DNA follows: TGTGCCAGCAGTTTTGGCCATAATCGGATGGGCGAGCAGTACTTC.

In this sample, this clonotype turned up many times. V and J are TRBV7-8 and TRBJ2-3; TRBD1 matches at 8 bases. The CDR3 totals 15 residues. CDR1 and CDR2 (germline): SGHVS, FQNEAQ. V gave up 1 base and J gave up 2 bases; unmatched junction bases: 2. The CDR3 sequence is CASSLGQGNTDTQYF. The CDR3 DNA sequence: TGTGCCAGCAGCTTAGGACAGGGGAACACAGATACGCAGTATTTT. Combining the CDR3 with reference TRBV7-8 and TRBJ2-3 gives the whole variable domain GAGVSQSPRYKVAKRGQDVALRCDPISGHVSLFWYQQALGQGPEFLTYFQNEAQLDKSGLPSDRFFAERPEGSVSTLKIQRTQQEDSAVYLCASSLGQGNTDTQYFGPGTRLTVL.

This clonotype was recorded a few times. CDR3: CSASPGQTIYEQYF. For the CDR3, the DNA is TGCAGTGCTAGTCCTGGACAGACGATATACGAGCAGTACTTC. This sequence joins TRBV20-1 and TRBJ2-7; TRBD1 is a possible D gene (6 bases). The germline gives CDR1 DFQATT, CDR2 SNEGSKA (reference sequence). This CDR3 region has 14 residues. V was clipped by 3 bases and J by 4 bases, with 16 bases between them.

The rearrangement links TRBV2 to TRBJ1-4, with D maybe TRBD1 (5 bases). This CDR3 region has 16 residues. Germline V gene sequence: CDR1 SNHLY, CDR2 FYNNEI. Trimming cost V 7 bases and J 7 bases, with 22 bases left between them. In DNA form, the CDR3 reads TGTGCCAGCATCATGGCAGGGACCGCCCGCAGTGAAAAACTGTTTTTT. Its translation is CASIMAGTARSEKLFF.